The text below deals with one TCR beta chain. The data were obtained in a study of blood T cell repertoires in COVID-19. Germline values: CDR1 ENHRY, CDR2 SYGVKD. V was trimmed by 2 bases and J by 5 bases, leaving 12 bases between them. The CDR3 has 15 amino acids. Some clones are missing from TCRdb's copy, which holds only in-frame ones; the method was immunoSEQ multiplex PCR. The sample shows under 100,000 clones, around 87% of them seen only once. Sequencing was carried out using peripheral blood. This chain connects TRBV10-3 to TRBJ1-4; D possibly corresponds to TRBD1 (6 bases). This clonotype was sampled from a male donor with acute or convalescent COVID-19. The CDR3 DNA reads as TGTGCCATCAGTGAGGGTCCAGGGGCAAATGAAAAACTGTTTTTT. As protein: CAISEGPGANEKLFF.